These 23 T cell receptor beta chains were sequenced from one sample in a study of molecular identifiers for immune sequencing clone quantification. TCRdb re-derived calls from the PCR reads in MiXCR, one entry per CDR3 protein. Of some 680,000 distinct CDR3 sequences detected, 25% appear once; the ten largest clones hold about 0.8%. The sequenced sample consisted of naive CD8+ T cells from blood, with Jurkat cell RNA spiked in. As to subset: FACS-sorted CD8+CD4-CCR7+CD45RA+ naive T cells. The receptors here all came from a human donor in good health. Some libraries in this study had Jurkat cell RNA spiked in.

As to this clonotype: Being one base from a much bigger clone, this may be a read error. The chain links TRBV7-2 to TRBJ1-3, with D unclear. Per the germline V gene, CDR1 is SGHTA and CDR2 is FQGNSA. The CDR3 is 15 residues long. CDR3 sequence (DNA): TGTGCCAGCAGCCCCTCAAGAGGGTCTGGAAACACCGTATATTTT. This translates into CASSPSRGSGNTVYF.

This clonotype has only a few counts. This CDR3 reads CANVPASQHF. For the CDR3, the DNA is TGTGCCAACGTTCCTGCATCTCAGCATTTT. The chain couples TRBV27 to TRBJ1-5; D unresolved. In germline, CDR1 is MNHEY, CDR2 SMNVEV (reference sequence). V dropped 10 bases and J dropped 13 bases, with 14 bases sitting between them. This CDR3 is built from 10 residues.

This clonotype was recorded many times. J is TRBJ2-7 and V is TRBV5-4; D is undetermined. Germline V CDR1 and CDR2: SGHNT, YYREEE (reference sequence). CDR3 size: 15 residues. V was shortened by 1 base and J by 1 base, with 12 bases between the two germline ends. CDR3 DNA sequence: TGTGCCAGCAGCTTGTACGAGGAGATGTCCTACGAGCAGTACTTC. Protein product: CASSLYEEMSYEQYF.

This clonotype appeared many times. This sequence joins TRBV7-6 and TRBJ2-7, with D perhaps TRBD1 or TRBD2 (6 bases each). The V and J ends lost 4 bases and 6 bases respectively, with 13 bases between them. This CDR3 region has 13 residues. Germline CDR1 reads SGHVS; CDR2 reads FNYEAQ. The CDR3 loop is CASSSKGGSEQYF. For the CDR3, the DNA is TGTGCCAGCAGCTCCAAAGGGGGGTCCGAGCAGTACTTC.

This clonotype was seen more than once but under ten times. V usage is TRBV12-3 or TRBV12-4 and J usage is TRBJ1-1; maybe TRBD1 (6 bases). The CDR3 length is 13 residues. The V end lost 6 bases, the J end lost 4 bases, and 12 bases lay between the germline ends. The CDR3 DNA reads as TGTGCCAGCAGCCCACAGACAGGCACTGAAGCTTTCTTT. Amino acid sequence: CASSPQTGTEAFF.

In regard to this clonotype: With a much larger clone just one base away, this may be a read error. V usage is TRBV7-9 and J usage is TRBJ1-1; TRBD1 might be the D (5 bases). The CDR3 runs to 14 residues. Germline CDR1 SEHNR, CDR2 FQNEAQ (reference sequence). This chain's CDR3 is CASSRAGLNTAAFF. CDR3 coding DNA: TGTGCCAGCAGCAGAGCAGGGTTGAACACTGCAGCTTTCTTT.

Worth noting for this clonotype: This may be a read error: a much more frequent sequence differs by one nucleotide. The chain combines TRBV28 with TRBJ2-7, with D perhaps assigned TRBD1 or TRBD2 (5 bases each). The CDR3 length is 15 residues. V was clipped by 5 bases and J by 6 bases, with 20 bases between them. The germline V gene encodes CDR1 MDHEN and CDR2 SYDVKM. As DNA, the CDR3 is TGTGCCAGCAGTGCAACCGGGGCCTCAAATCCCGAGCAGTACTTC. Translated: CASSATGASNPEQYF.

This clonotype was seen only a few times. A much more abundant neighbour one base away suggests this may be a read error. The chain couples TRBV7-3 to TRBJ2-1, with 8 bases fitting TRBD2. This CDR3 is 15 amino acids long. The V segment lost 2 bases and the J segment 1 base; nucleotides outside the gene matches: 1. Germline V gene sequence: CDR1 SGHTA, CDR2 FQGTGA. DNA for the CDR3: TGTGCCAGCAGCTTAGGCGGGAGGTCCTACAATGAGCAGTTCTTC. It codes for CASSLGGRSYNEQFF.

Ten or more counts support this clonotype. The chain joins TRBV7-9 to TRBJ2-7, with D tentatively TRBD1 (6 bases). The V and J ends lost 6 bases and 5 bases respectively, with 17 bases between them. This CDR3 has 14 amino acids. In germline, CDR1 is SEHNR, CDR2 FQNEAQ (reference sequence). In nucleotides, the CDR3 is TGTGCCAGCAGGCCGGGTCTGGGGGCCCACGAGCAGTACTTC. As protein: CASRPGLGAHEQYF.

CDR3 residues: CAYASLGNYEQYF. The CDR3 DNA reads as TGTGCCTACGCTTCCTTGGGCAACTACGAGCAGTACTTC. The chain couples TRBV30 to TRBJ2-7; D is uncertain. Trimming took 7 bases from V and 3 from J, leaving 16 bases between them. The CDR3 runs 13 residues. Germline V gene data show CDR1 as GTSNPN and CDR2 as SVGIG (reference sequence).

CDR3 residues: CASSSTGMYEQYF. CDR3 nucleotides: TGTGCCAGCAGCTCCACCGGAATGTACGAGCAGTACTTC. This rearrangement joins TRBV7-6 to TRBJ2-7, with no clear D. CDR1 is SGHVS, CDR2 FNYEAQ, per germline. The CDR3 runs to 13 residues. The V end lost 4 bases, the J end lost 4 bases, and 11 bases lay between the germline ends. Supplemented by reference TRBV7-6 and TRBJ2-7, the full variable domain reads GAGVSQSPRYKVTKRGQDVALRCDPISGHVSLYWYRQALGQGPEFLTYFNYEAQQDKSGLPNDRFSAERPEGSISTLTIQRTEQRDSAMYRCASSSTGMYEQYFGPGTRLTVT.

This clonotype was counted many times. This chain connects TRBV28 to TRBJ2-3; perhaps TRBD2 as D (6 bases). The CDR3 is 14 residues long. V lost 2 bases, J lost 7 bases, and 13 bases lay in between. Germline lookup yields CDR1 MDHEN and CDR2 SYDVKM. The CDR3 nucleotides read TGTGCCAGCAGTTTACTCGGGAGAGCACATACGCAGTATTTT. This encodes CASSLLGRAHTQYF.

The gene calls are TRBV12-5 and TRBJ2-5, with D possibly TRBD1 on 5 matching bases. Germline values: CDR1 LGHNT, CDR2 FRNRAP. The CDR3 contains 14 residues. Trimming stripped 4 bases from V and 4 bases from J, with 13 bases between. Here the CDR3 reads CASGSVSGRETQYF. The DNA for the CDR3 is TGTGCTAGTGGTTCGGTGTCAGGGCGAGAGACCCAGTACTTC.

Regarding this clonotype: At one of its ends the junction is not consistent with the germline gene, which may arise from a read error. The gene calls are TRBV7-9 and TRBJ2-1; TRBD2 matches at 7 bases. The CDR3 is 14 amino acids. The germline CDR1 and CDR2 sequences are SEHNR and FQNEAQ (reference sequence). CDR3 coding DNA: TGTGCCAGCAACGGGGGGAGCTCCCACAATGAGCAGCTCTTC. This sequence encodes CASNGGSSHNEQLF.

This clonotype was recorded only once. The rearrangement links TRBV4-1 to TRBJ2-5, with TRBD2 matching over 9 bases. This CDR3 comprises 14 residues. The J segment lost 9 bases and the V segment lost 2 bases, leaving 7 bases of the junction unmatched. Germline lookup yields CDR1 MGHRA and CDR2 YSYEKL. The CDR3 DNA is TGCGCCAGCAGCCAAAGCAGCGGGGGGCTGGCCCAGTACTTC. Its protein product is CASSQSSGGLAQYF.

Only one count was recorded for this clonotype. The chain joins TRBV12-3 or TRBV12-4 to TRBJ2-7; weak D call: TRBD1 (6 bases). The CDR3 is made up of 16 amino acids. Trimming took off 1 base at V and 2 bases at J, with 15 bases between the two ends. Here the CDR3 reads CASSLGPRGAAYEQYF. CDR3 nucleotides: TGTGCCAGCAGTTTAGGTCCCAGGGGTGCAGCCTACGAGCAGTACTTC.

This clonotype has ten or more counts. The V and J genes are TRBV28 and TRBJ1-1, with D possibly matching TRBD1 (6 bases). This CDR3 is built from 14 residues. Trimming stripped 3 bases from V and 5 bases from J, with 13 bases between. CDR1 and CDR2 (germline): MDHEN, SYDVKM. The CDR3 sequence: CASSFRGIGTEAFF. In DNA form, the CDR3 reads TGTGCCAGCAGTTTTAGGGGGATAGGAACTGAAGCTTTCTTT.

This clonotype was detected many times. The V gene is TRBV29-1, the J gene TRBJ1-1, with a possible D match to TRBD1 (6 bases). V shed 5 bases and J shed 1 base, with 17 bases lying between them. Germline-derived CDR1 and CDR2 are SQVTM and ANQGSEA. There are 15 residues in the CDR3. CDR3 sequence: CSVPKGQGTNTEAFF. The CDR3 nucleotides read TGCAGCGTTCCTAAGGGGCAGGGGACGAACACTGAAGCTTTCTTT. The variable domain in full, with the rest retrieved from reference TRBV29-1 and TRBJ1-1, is SAVISQKPSRDICQRGTSLTIQCQVDSQVTMMFWYRQQPGQSLTLIATANQGSEATYESGFVIDKFPISRPNLTFSTLTVSNMSPEDSSIYLCSVPKGQGTNTEAFFGQGTRLTVV.

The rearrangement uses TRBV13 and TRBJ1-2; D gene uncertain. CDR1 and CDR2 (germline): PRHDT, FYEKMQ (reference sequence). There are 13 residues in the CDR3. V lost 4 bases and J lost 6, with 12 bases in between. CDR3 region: CASSWKLGHGYTF. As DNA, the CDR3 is TGTGCCAGCAGCTGGAAATTGGGTCATGGCTACACCTTC.

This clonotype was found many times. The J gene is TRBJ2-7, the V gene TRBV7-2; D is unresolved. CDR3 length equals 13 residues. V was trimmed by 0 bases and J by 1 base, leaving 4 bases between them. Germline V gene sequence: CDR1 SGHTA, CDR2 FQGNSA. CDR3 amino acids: CASSLALSYEQYF. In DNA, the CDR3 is TGTGCCAGCAGCTTAGCGCTATCCTACGAGCAGTACTTC.

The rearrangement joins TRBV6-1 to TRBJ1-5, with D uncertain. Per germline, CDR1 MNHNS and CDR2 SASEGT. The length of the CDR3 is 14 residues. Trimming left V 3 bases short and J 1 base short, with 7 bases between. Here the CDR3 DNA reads TGTGCCAGCAGTGAGTGGCAGAGCAATCAGCCCCAGCATTTT. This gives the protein CASSEWQSNQPQHF.

DNA for the CDR3: TGTGCCCCGGACAACTCCGGGGAGCTGTTTTTT. It encodes CAPDNSGELFF. The chain joins TRBV30 to TRBJ2-2; D perhaps matches TRBD1 (5 bases). The V end lost 8 bases, the J end lost 6 bases, and 10 bases lay between the germline ends. The CDR3 consists of 11 residues. Germline loops: CDR1 GTSNPN, CDR2 SVGIG (reference sequence). The whole variable domain, filled in from reference TRBV30 and TRBJ2-2, reads SQTIHQWPATLVQPVGSPLSLECTVEGTSNPNLYWYRQAAGRGLQLLFYSVGIGQISSEVPQNLSASRPQDRQFILSSKKLLLSDSGFYLCAPDNSGELFFGEGSRLTVL.

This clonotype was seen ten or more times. CDR3 in DNA: TGTGCCAGTAGTATGGGGCAAGCGCCAGATACGCAGTATTTT. Its translation is CASSMGQAPDTQYF. The chain has TRBV19 and TRBJ2-3, with D tentatively TRBD1 (5 bases). CDR1 and CDR2 from the germline V gene are LNHDA and SQIVND (reference sequence). The V end was cut by 3 bases, the J end by 4 bases, with 11 bases between. The CDR3 runs to 14 residues.